Given below is one T cell receptor beta chain in context. The antigen is not known. The data were obtained in a study of cytomegalovirus exposure and HLA in healthy donors. Overall study context: The 130 or so validation repertoires and the 650 to 850 first-cohort repertoires shared a platform, a later analysis reported.

Study-wide findings and caveats: The tendency of first-cohort TCR clusters to co-occur in the 120 or so validation repertoires was the finding of a later analysis.

Germline-derived CDR1 and CDR2 are MGHDK and SYGVNS. The CDR3 loop spans 15 amino acids. The trim removed 5 bases at V and 2 bases at J, leaving 6 bases unmatched. The repertoire was sequenced with immunoSEQ multiplex PCR; TCRdb's copy has only in-frame clones and lacks some. This table holds under 200,000 clones, around nine tenths found once. The donors were in the roughly 130-subject validation cohort, distinct from the roughly 600-subject first cohort. The sample consisted of PBMCs. The sequence derives from a woman aged 18-35 years in good health and CMV-seropositive. V usage is TRBV25-1 and J usage is TRBJ2-3, with TRBD2 identical over 8 bases. Here the CDR3 reads CASSRVSGNTDTQYF. CDR3 nucleotide sequence: TGTGCCAGCAGTCGGGTTAGCGGGAACACAGATACGCAGTATTTT.